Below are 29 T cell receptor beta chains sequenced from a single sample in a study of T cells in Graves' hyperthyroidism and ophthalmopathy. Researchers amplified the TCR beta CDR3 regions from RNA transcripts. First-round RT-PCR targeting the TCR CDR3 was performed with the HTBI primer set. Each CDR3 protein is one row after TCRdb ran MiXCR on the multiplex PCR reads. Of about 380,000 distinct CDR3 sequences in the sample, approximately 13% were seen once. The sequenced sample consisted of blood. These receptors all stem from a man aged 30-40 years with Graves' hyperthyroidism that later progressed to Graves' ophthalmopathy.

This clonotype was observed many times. The CDR3 loop is CASSSTGTANEKLFF. CDR3 DNA: TGTGCCAGCAGCTCCACCGGGACAGCTAATGAAAAACTGTTTTTT. V gene TRBV13 combines with J gene TRBJ1-4; 7 nucleotides align to TRBD1. Unmatched junction bases numbered 5, after V lost 4 bases and J lost 3 bases. The germline CDR1 and CDR2 sequences are PRHDT and FYEKMQ (reference sequence). This CDR3 region has 15 residues.

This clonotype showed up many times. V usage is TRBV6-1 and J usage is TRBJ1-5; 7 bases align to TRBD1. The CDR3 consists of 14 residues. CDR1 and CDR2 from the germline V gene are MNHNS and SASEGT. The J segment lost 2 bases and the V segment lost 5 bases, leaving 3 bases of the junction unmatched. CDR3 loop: CASSRQGGNQPQHF. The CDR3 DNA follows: TGTGCCAGCAGTCGACAGGGAGGCAATCAGCCCCAGCATTTT.

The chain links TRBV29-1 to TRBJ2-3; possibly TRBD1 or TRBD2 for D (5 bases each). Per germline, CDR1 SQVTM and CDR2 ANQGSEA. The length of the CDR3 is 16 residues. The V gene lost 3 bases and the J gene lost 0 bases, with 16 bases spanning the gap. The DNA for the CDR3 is TGCAGCGTTGAGGGGACGGCCAGCGGTAGCACAGATACGCAGTATTTT. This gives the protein CSVEGTASGSTDTQYF.

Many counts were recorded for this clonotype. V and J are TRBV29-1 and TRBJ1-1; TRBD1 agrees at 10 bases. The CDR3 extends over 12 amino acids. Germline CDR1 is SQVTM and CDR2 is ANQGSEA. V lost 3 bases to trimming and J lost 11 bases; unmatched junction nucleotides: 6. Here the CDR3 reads CSVDGTGELAFF. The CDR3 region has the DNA TGCAGCGTTGATGGGACAGGGGAGTTGGCTTTCTTT.

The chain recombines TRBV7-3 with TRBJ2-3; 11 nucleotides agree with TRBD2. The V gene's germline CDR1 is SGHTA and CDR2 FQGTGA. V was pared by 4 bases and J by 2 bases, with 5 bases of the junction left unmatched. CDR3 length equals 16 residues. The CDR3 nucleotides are TGTGCCAGCAGCTACCTAGCGGGGGGCTCCACAGATACGCAGTATTTT. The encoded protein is CASSYLAGGSTDTQYF.

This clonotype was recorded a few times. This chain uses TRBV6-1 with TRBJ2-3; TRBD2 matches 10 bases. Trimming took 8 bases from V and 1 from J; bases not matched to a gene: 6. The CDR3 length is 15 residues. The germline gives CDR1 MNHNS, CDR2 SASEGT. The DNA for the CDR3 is TGTGCCAGCCTGGGGCTAGCGGGGGGCACAGATACGCAGTATTTT. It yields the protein CASLGLAGGTDTQYF.

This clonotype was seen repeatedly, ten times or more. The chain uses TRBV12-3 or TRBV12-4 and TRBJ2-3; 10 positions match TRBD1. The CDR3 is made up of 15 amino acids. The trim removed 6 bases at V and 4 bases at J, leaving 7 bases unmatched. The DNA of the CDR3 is TGTGCCAGCAGCGTAGGACAGGGGGAGCCAGATACGCAGTATTTT. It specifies CASSVGQGEPDTQYF.

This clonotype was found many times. CDR3 nucleotides: TGTGCCAGCAGTTCCCAGGGGGCTGGTAATGAAAAACTGTTTTTT. Translated, it gives CASSSQGAGNEKLFF. This chain joins TRBV28 and TRBJ1-4, with TRBD1 matching over 8 bases. V shed 4 bases and J 4 bases; nucleotides not matched to a gene: 5. There are 15 residues in the CDR3. Germline-derived CDR1 and CDR2 are MDHEN and SYDVKM.

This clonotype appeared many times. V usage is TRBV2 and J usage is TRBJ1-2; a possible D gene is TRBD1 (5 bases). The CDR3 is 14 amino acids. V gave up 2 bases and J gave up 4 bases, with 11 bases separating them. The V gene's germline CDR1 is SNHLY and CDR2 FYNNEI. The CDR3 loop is CASSEIDSSYGYTF. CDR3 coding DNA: TGTGCCAGCAGTGAAATAGACAGTAGCTATGGCTACACCTTC. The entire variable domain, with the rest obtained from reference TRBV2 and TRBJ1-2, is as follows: EPEVTQTPSHQVTQMGQEVILRCVPISNHLYFYWYRQILGQKVEFLVSFYNNEISEKSEIFDDQFSVERPDGSNFTLKIRSTKLEDSAMYFCASSEIDSSYGYTFGSGTRLTVV.

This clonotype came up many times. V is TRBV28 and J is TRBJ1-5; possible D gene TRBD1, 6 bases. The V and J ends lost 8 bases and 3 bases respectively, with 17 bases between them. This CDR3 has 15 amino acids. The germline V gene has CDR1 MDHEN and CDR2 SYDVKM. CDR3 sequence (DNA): TGTGCCAGCCGAACCCCAGACAGGTACAATCAGCCCCAGCATTTT. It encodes CASRTPDRYNQPQHF.

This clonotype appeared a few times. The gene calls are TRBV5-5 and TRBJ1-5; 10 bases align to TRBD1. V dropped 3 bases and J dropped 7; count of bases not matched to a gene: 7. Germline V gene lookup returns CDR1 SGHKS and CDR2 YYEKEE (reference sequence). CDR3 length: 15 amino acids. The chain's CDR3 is CASSYMTGGGQPQHF. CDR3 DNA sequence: TGTGCCAGCAGCTATATGACAGGGGGCGGCCAGCCCCAGCATTTT.

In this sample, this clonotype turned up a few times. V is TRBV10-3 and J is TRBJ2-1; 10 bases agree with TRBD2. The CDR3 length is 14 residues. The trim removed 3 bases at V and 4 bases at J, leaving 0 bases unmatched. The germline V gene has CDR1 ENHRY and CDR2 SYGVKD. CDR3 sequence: CAISDSGGYNEQFF. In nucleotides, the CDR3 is TGTGCCATCAGTGATAGCGGGGGGTACAATGAGCAGTTCTTC.

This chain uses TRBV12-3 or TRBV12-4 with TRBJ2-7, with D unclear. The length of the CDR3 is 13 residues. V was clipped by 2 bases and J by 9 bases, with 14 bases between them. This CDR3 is CASSLPQPVGQYF. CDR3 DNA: TGTGCCAGCAGTTTACCCCAGCCGGTAGGGCAGTACTTC.

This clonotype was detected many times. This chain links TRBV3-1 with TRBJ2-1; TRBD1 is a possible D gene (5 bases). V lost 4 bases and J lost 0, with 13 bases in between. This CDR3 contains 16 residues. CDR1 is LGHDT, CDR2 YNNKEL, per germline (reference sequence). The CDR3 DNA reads TGTGCCAGCAGCCCAAAGACAGAAAGCTCCTACAATGAGCAGTTCTTC. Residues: CASSPKTESSYNEQFF.

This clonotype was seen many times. As DNA, the CDR3 is TGTGCCAGCAGCTCGAACTCAAGGGGAATCTATGGCTACACCTTC. Its protein product is CASSSNSRGIYGYTF. The chain employs TRBV5-6 and TRBJ1-2, with a weak D call TRBD1 (5 bases). The ends were cut back, 3 bases at V and 4 bases at J, with 16 bases in the middle. The CDR3 sequence is 15 residues long. Looked up from germline, CDR1 is SGHDT and CDR2 is YYEEEE.

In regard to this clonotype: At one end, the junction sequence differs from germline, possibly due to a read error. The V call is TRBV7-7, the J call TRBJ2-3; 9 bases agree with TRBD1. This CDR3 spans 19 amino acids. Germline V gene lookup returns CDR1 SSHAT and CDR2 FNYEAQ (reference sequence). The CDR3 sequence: CASSEGQGTFLGLPDTQYF. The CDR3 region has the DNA TGTGCTAGCAGCGAAGGACAGGGGACGTTCCTGGGCCTCCCAGATACGCAGTATTTT.

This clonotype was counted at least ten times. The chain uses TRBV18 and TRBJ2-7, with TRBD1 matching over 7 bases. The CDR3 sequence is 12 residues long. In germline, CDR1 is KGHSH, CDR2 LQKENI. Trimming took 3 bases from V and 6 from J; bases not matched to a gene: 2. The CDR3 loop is CASSPTGAEQYF. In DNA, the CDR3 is TGTGCCAGCTCACCTACAGGGGCCGAGCAGTACTTC.

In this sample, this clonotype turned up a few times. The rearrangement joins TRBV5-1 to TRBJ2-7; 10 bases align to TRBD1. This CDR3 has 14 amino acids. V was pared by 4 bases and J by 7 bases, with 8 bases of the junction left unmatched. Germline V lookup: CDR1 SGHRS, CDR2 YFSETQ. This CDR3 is CASSTRQGAQEQYF. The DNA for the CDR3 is TGCGCCAGCAGCACCAGACAGGGGGCGCAAGAGCAGTACTTC.

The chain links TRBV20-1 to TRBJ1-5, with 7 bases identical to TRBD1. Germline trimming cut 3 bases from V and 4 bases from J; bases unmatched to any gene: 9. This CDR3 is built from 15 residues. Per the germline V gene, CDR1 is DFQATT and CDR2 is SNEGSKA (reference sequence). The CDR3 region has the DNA TGCAGTGCTAGTGTAAACCGGGACAGAAATCAGCCCCAGCATTTT. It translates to CSASVNRDRNQPQHF.

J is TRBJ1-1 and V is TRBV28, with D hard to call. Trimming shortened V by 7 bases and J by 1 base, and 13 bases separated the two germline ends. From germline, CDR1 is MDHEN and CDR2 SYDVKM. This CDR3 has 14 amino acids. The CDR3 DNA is TGTGCCAGCACACCTATACACGAGAACACTGAAGCTTTCTTT. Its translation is CASTPIHENTEAFF.

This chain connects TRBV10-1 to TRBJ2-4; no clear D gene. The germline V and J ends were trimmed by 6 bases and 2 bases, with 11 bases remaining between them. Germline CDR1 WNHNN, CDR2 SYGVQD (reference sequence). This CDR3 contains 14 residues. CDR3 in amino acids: CASRGPFPKNIQYF. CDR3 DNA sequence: TGCGCCAGCAGAGGCCCCTTCCCCAAAAACATTCAGTACTTC.

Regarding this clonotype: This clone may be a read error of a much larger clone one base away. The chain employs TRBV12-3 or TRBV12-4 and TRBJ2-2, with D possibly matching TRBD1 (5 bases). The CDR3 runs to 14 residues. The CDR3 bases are TGTACCAGCAGTTCGTCCAGGGTCACCGGGGAGCTGTTTTTT. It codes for CTSSSSRVTGELFF.

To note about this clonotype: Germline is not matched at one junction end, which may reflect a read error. CDR3 DNA: TGTGCCAGCTCACCGCGCTCTGGAACCACCATATATTTT. Protein product: CASSPRSGTTIYF. The V gene is TRBV18, the J gene TRBJ1-3; no firm D call. CDR3 length equals 13 residues. The germline V gene has CDR1 KGHSH and CDR2 LQKENI. The variable domain in full, completed from reference TRBV18 and TRBJ1-3, reads NAGVMQNPRHLVRRRGQEARLRCSPMKGHSHVYWYRQLPEEGLKFMVYLQKENIIDESGMPKERFSAEFPKEGPSILRIQQVVRGDSAAYFCASSPRSGTTIYFGEGSWLTVV.

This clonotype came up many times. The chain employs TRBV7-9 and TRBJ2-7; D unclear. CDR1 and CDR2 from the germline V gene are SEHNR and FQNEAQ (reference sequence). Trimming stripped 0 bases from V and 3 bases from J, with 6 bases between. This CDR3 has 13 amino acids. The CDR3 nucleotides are TGTGCCAGCAGCTTAGCCAGAAACTACGAGCAGTACTTC. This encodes CASSLARNYEQYF.

Here the CDR3 reads CAISEEPGEGGYTF. The CDR3 DNA follows: TGTGCCATCAGTGAGGAACCAGGGGAGGGTGGCTACACCTTC. The chain couples TRBV10-3 to TRBJ1-2; the D gene is possibly TRBD1 (6 bases). Germline V CDR1 and CDR2: ENHRY, SYGVKD. The CDR3 totals 14 residues. V was trimmed by 2 bases and J by 7 bases, leaving 14 bases between them.

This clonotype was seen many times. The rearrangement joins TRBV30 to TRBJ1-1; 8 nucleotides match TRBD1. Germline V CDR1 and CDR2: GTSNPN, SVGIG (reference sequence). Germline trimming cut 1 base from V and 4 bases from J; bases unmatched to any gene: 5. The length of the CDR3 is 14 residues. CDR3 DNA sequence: TGTGCCTGGAGTGCCCGACAGGGGATCACTGAAGCTTTCTTT. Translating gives CAWSARQGITEAFF.

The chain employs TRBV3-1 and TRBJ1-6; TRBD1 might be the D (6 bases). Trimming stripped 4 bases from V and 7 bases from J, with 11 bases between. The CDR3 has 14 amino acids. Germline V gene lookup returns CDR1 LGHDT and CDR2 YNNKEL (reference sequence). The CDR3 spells CASSRQAGNSPLHF. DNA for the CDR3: TGTGCCAGCAGCCGACAGGCCGGCAATTCACCCCTCCACTTT.

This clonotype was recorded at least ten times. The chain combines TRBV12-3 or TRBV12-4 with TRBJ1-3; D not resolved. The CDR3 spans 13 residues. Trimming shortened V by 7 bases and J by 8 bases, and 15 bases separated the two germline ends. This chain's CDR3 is CASTELGVDTIYF. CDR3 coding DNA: TGTGCCAGCACCGAGCTGGGCGTAGACACCATATATTTT.

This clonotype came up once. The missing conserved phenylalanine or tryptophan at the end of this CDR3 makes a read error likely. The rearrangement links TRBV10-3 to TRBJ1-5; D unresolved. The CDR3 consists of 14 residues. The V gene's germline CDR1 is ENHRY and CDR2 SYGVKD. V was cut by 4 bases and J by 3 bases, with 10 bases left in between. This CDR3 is CAISGERLNQPQHL. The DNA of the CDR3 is TGTGCCATCAGTGGGGAGCGTCTCAATCAGCCCCAGCATTTA.